Listed below are T cell receptor beta chains from one sample, sequenced in a study of cytomegalovirus exposure and HLA in healthy donors. Here immunoSEQ multiplex PCR was the method, and the copy in TCRdb shows in-frame clones only, minus some. The table lists about 200,000 clones, around nine tenths of them singletons. Sample: PBMCs. These receptors were obtained from a woman aged 18-29 years in good health and CMV-seronegative. CDR3s leave out the opening cysteine and the closing phenylalanine or tryptophan. The size field is filled for only some rows; it gives once, few, many or a size class.

cdr3_aa	v_call	clone_size	j_call
ASSPLDSFSYEQY	TRBV5-1	.	TRBJ2-7
ASSPGLAGGLSYEQY	TRBV7-8	.	TRBJ2-7
ASTDLDTAYEQY	TRBV5-6	.	TRBJ2-7
ASWDRGSTDTQY	TRBV2	once	TRBJ2-3
ASSLRFPGQGETQY	TRBV7-8	.	TRBJ2-5
ASSKKQGSGANVLT	TRBV21-1	.	TRBJ2-6
SAPSLASSYNEQF	TRBV29-1	.	TRBJ2-1
ASRSGQASTDTQY	TRBV5-1	.	TRBJ2-3
ASSLVGGHTDTQY	TRBV7-3	.	TRBJ2-3
ASSPPVDRVHQETQY	TRBV7-9	.	TRBJ2-5
ASSDHTDSTEAF	TRBV6-4	.	TRBJ1-1